The 16 T cell receptor beta chains below were found in one sample sequenced in a study of T cells in localized non-small cell lung cancer. Using immunoSEQ multiplex PCR, the repertoire was profiled, and TCRdb retains in-frame clones only, with some absent. This table holds approximately 20,000 clones, approximately 88% found once. Specimen: peripheral blood, collected before any cancer treatment. These receptors all stem from a man aged 35-75 years with stage I lung adenocarcinoma.

V gene TRBV4-1 combines with J gene TRBJ2-7; 12 bases map to TRBD2. The V and J ends lost 2 bases and 2 bases, in that order; junction bases with no gene match: 4. The germline CDR1 and CDR2 sequences are MGHRA and YSYEKL. This CDR3 has 16 amino acids. The CDR3 reads CASSQLLAGGTYEQYF. CDR3 bases: TGCGCCAGCAGCCAATTACTAGCGGGGGGAACCTACGAGCAGTACTTC.

Written as DNA, the CDR3 is TGTGCTGGGGGCCGAAAGGCCTACGAGCAGTACTTC. It is translated as CAGGRKAYEQYF. The chain links TRBV2 to TRBJ2-7; D may be TRBD1 (6 bases). This CDR3 comprises 12 residues. Germline V CDR1 and CDR2: SNHLY, FYNNEI.

This chain uses TRBV5-4 with TRBJ2-5; possible D gene TRBD1, 6 bases. V was trimmed by 4 bases and J by 5 bases, leaving 18 bases between them. In germline, CDR1 is SGHNT, CDR2 YYREEE (reference sequence). This CDR3 is built from 15 residues. CDR3 nucleotide sequence: TGTGCCAGCAGCCTGCTCTGGGACATAAAGGAGACCCAGTACTTC. Its translation is CASSLLWDIKETQYF.

The table lists this clone with a few counts. This chain links TRBV30 with TRBJ1-4; no clear D. The CDR3 length is 14 residues. From germline, CDR1 is GTSNPN and CDR2 SVGIG (reference sequence). V shed 0 bases and J shed 8 bases, with 13 bases lying between them. The CDR3 bases are TGTGCCTGGAGTGTAACTGGCGTCGGGGAAAAACTGTTTTTT. Amino acid sequence: CAWSVTGVGEKLFF.

This clone showed up just once. The rearrangement joins TRBV29-1 to TRBJ2-5; 8 bases match TRBD1. CDR1 SQVTM and CDR2 ANQGSEA come from the germline V gene. The CDR3 consists of 15 residues. V shed 7 bases and J 3 bases; nucleotides not matched to a gene: 13. The CDR3 region is CSARTGTGVEETQYF. The DNA for the CDR3 is TGCAGCGCCCGCACCGGGACAGGCGTTGAAGAGACCCAGTACTTC.

This clone appeared once. J is TRBJ2-5 and V is TRBV5-4; D gene uncertain. The CDR3 loop spans 14 amino acids. Germline CDR1 reads SGHNT; CDR2 reads YYREEE (reference sequence). Trimming removed 1 base from V and 5 bases from J, with 12 bases in between. The CDR3 bases are TGTGCCAGCAGCTTGCCGGAGAGATTGGAGACCCAGTACTTC. Protein product: CASSLPERLETQYF.

The rearrangement links TRBV7-9 to TRBJ2-7; D is unclear. Germline-derived CDR1 and CDR2 are SEHNR and FQNEAQ (reference sequence). V was pared by 0 bases and J by 0 bases, with 6 bases between. The CDR3 runs 14 residues. CDR3 sequence: CASSLALASYEQYF. The CDR3 DNA follows: TGTGCCAGCAGCTTAGCGCTCGCCTCCTACGAGCAGTACTTC. The whole variable domain, remainder taken from reference TRBV7-9 and TRBJ2-7, is DTGVSQNPRHKITKRGQNVTFRCDPISEHNRLYWYRQTLGQGPEFLTYFQNEAQLEKSRLLSDRFSAERPKGSFSTLEIQRTEQGDSAMYLCASSLALASYEQYFGPGTRLTVT.

The rearrangement links TRBV7-9 to TRBJ2-7, with D hard to call. Germline V gene lookup returns CDR1 SEHNR and CDR2 FQNEAQ (reference sequence). This CDR3 region has 14 residues. The V and J ends lost 3 bases and 2 bases respectively, with 11 bases between them. The CDR3 loop reads CASSFLTPPYEQYF. The CDR3 DNA reads as TGTGCCAGCAGCTTTCTGACACCACCCTACGAGCAGTACTTC.

The rearrangement links TRBV29-1 to TRBJ2-3; 9 nucleotides match TRBD2. The CDR3 has 12 amino acids. Germline CDR1 SQVTM, CDR2 ANQGSEA. With V trimmed by 3 bases and J by 7 bases, 2 bases remained unmatched. The CDR3 bases are TGCAGCGTTGAGTCTAGCGGGAATACGCAGTATTTT. This encodes CSVESSGNTQYF.

The gene calls are TRBV7-3 and TRBJ2-3, with 12 bases matching TRBD2. V lost 5 bases, J lost 5 bases, and 8 bases stayed unmatched. The CDR3 loop spans 16 amino acids. The germline gives CDR1 SGHTA, CDR2 FQGTGA. The CDR3 sequence: CASSERLAGDLDTQYF. In DNA, the CDR3 is TGTGCCAGCAGCGAAAGACTAGCGGGGGATTTAGATACGCAGTATTTT.

CDR3 protein: CASSDAAGGYEQYF. CDR3 sequence (DNA): TGTGCCAGCAGTGATGCAGCGGGAGGGTACGAGCAGTACTTC. This rearrangement joins TRBV2 to TRBJ2-7; 10 bases are shared with TRBD2. The germline CDR1 and CDR2 sequences are SNHLY and FYNNEI. The junction had 3 bases not matched to a gene; V was cut back by 3 bases and J by 4 bases. This CDR3 has 14 residues.

The gene calls are TRBV7-9 and TRBJ1-1; TRBD1 aligns across 8 bases. Unmatched junction bases numbered 8, after V lost 6 bases and J lost 5 bases. This CDR3 is 14 amino acids long. Germline values: CDR1 SEHNR, CDR2 FQNEAQ (reference sequence). Here the CDR3 reads CASSFGQGGTEAFF. The CDR3 DNA is TGTGCCAGCAGTTTTGGACAGGGTGGGACTGAAGCTTTCTTT.

CDR3 nucleotides: TGCGCCAGCAGCCCGGACAGGGTGGTGACCTACGAGCAGTACTTC. This translates into CASSPDRVVTYEQYF. The V gene is TRBV5-1, the J gene TRBJ2-7, with 8 positions matching TRBD1. The CDR3 is made up of 15 amino acids. CDR1 is SGHRS and CDR2 is YFSETQ in the germline V gene. The J segment lost 2 bases and the V segment lost 4 bases, leaving 8 bases of the junction unmatched.

The V gene is TRBV5-4, the J gene TRBJ2-3; weak D call: TRBD2 (5 bases). With 4 bases removed from V and 0 bases from J, the gap between germline ends came to 18 bases. This CDR3 spans 17 amino acids. The germline V gene has CDR1 SGHNT and CDR2 YYREEE (reference sequence). In DNA form, the CDR3 reads TGTGCCAGCAGCGTACCTAGCTGGAAGACTAGCACAGATACGCAGTATTTT. This sequence encodes CASSVPSWKTSTDTQYF.

The chain joins TRBV2 to TRBJ1-3, with D tentatively TRBD1 (5 bases). The CDR3 length is 15 residues. Germline lookup yields CDR1 SNHLY and CDR2 FYNNEI. V lost 4 bases, J lost 4 bases, and 14 bases lay in between. The CDR3 coding sequence is TGTGCCAGCAGTGCGACAGACCTACGCGGAAACACCATATATTTT. Residues: CASSATDLRGNTIYF.

The gene calls are TRBV5-6 and TRBJ2-5; D gene uncertain. The CDR3 runs 12 residues. CDR1 is SGHDT and CDR2 is YYEEEE in the germline V gene. Trimming stripped 0 bases from V and 5 bases from J, with 5 bases between. The CDR3 bases are TGTGCCAGCAGCTTGGTCTTGGAGACCCAGTACTTC. Amino acids: CASSLVLETQYF.